These T cell receptor beta chains were read from a single sample in a study of CD8 T cells in ankylosing spondylitis. TCRdb re-analysed the 5' RACE reads in MiXCR, keeping a single row per CDR3 protein. Here the sample spans approximately 140,000 distinct CDR3 sequences, around 42% being singletons. Sequencing was performed on synovial fluid, either unsorted or a sorted T cell fraction (not recorded which). These TCRs come from a male donor with ankylosing spondylitis. Each CDR3 is given with its conserved first and last residue. The order of the fields is D gene, V gene, clone size, J gene, CDR3 protein, CDR3 DNA. D genes are given only for firm matches. Part of the rows lack a size; the others show once, few, many or a class for expanded clones.

d_call: -
v_call: TRBV15
clone_size: -
j_call: TRBJ2-7
cdr3_aa: CATSSGQTYEQYF
cdr3_nt: TGTGCCACCAGCAGTGGACAAACCTACGAGCAGTACTTC

d_call: -
v_call: TRBV3-1
clone_size: -
j_call: TRBJ2-4
cdr3_aa: CASSPDTKGAKNIQYF
cdr3_nt: TGTGCCAGCAGCCCCGACACCAAAGGGGCCAAAAACATTCAGTACTTC

d_call: -
v_call: TRBV5-6
clone_size: -
j_call: TRBJ1-1
cdr3_aa: CASSWTDYTEAFF
cdr3_nt: TGTGCCAGCAGCTGGACAGACTACACTGAAGCTTTCTTT

d_call: -
v_call: TRBV4-3
clone_size: -
j_call: TRBJ2-4
cdr3_aa: CASSLEARGNDIQYF
cdr3_nt: TGCGCCAGCAGCCTTGAGGCCAGGGGTAATGACATTCAGTACTTC

d_call: -
v_call: TRBV10-3
clone_size: -
j_call: TRBJ1-1
cdr3_aa: CAISEKATDSRSTEAFF
cdr3_nt: TGTGCCATCAGTGAGAAGGCGACGGACTCCCGGAGCACTGAAGCTTTCTTT

d_call: TRBD1
v_call: TRBV5-1
clone_size: -
j_call: TRBJ2-7
cdr3_aa: CASRNLDREFYEQYF
cdr3_nt: TGCGCCAGCAGGAATCTCGACAGGGAGTTTTACGAGCAGTACTTC

d_call: TRBD2
v_call: TRBV20-1
clone_size: few
j_call: TRBJ2-1
cdr3_aa: CSASPGGLGQEQFF
cdr3_nt: TGCAGTGCTAGTCCGGGAGGCCTCGGGCAAGAGCAGTTCTTC

d_call: -
v_call: TRBV6-1
clone_size: -
j_call: TRBJ1-1
cdr3_aa: CASSLYPLPNTEAFF
cdr3_nt: TGTGCCAGCAGTCTCTACCCCCTCCCAAATACTGAAGCTTTCTTT

d_call: -
v_call: TRBV28
clone_size: once
j_call: TRBJ1-1
cdr3_aa: CASSWRTVKTEAFF
cdr3_nt: TGTGCCAGCAGTTGGCGGACAGTAAAGACTGAAGCTTTCTTT

d_call: TRBD1
v_call: TRBV4-1
clone_size: -
j_call: TRBJ1-1
cdr3_aa: CASSQAGYDRGLSALNTEAFF
cdr3_nt: TGCGCCAGCAGCCAAGCGGGATATGACAGGGGGCTATCAGCCTTGAACACTGAAGCTTTCTTT

d_call: TRBD1
v_call: TRBV20-1
clone_size: -
j_call: TRBJ2-7
cdr3_aa: CSARDPDRGHEQYF
cdr3_nt: TGCAGTGCTAGAGATCCGGACAGGGGCCACGAGCAGTACTTC

d_call: -
v_call: TRBV15
clone_size: -
j_call: TRBJ1-5
cdr3_aa: CATSRQPNPNQPQHF
cdr3_nt: TGTGCCACCAGCAGACAACCCAATCCAAATCAGCCCCAGCATTTT

d_call: TRBD2
v_call: TRBV3-1
clone_size: -
j_call: TRBJ2-5
cdr3_aa: CASSQEFTLAGSETQYF
cdr3_nt: TGTGCCAGCAGCCAAGAATTCACCCTAGCGGGATCGGAGACCCAGTACTTC

d_call: -
v_call: TRBV12-3/TRBV12-4
clone_size: -
j_call: TRBJ2-1
cdr3_aa: CASSLVERRYSYNEQFF
cdr3_nt: TGTGCCAGCAGTTTGGTCGAGCGGAGATACTCCTACAATGAGCAGTTCTTC

d_call: -
v_call: TRBV20-1
clone_size: -
j_call: TRBJ1-2
cdr3_aa: CSASPPPGRLNYGYTF
cdr3_nt: TGCAGTGCTAGTCCTCCTCCGGGACGCCTGAACTATGGCTACACCTTC

d_call: -
v_call: TRBV18
clone_size: -
j_call: TRBJ1-1
cdr3_aa: CASSPPDGLTEAFF
cdr3_nt: TGTGCCAGCTCACCACCCGATGGTTTAACTGAAGCTTTCTTT

d_call: -
v_call: TRBV6-5
clone_size: -
j_call: TRBJ1-6
cdr3_aa: CASSYSPGYSPLHF
cdr3_nt: TGTGCCAGCAGTTACTCCCCGGGGTATTCACCCCTCCACTTT

d_call: -
v_call: TRBV5-1
clone_size: few
j_call: TRBJ1-4
cdr3_aa: CASSFGQTATNEKLFF
cdr3_nt: TGCGCCAGCAGCTTCGGACAGACTGCAACTAATGAAAAACTGTTTTTT

d_call: -
v_call: TRBV12-3/TRBV12-4
clone_size: few
j_call: TRBJ1-6
cdr3_aa: CASSTRGDPRTSLHF
cdr3_nt: TGTGCCAGCAGTACCCGCGGGGACCCCAGAACGTCACTCCACTTT

d_call: -
v_call: TRBV3-1
clone_size: many
j_call: TRBJ1-1
cdr3_aa: CASSQAGRPRGNTEAFF
cdr3_nt: TGTGCCAGCAGCCAAGCGGGACGGCCTAGGGGGAACACTGAAGCTTTCTTT

d_call: TRBD1
v_call: TRBV12-3/TRBV12-4
clone_size: -
j_call: TRBJ2-7
cdr3_aa: CASSFGQGEAYEQYF
cdr3_nt: TGTGCCAGCAGTTTTGGACAGGGGGAGGCCTACGAGCAGTACTTC

d_call: -
v_call: TRBV6-4
clone_size: -
j_call: TRBJ2-2
cdr3_aa: CASRPGLSDTGELFF
cdr3_nt: TGTGCCAGCAGACCAGGACTGTCTGACACCGGGGAGCTGTTTTTT

d_call: -
v_call: TRBV6-2/TRBV6-3
clone_size: -
j_call: TRBJ2-1
cdr3_aa: CASSHSPSNEQFF
cdr3_nt: TGTGCCAGCAGCCATTCCCCTAGCAATGAGCAGTTCTTC

d_call: TRBD1
v_call: TRBV11-2
clone_size: -
j_call: TRBJ1-2
cdr3_aa: CASSSTFPGQGAYAYGYTF
cdr3_nt: TGTGCCAGCAGCTCCACGTTTCCGGGACAGGGGGCGTACGCCTATGGCTACACCTTC

d_call: -
v_call: TRBV4-2
clone_size: few
j_call: TRBJ1-1
cdr3_aa: CASSQESGLNTEAFF
cdr3_nt: TGTGCCAGCAGCCAAGAATCCGGTTTGAACACTGAAGCTTTCTTT

d_call: -
v_call: TRBV14
clone_size: -
j_call: TRBJ2-7
cdr3_aa: CASSQHHYRTDGEQYF
cdr3_nt: TGTGCCAGCAGCCAACATCATTATAGGACGGACGGCGAGCAGTACTTC

d_call: TRBD1
v_call: TRBV29-1
clone_size: medium-sized
j_call: TRBJ1-4
cdr3_aa: CSVGEPGQGDGEKLFF
cdr3_nt: TGCAGCGTTGGCGAGCCGGGACAGGGAGACGGGGAAAAACTGTTTTTT

d_call: TRBD2
v_call: TRBV5-6
clone_size: few
j_call: TRBJ2-3
cdr3_aa: CASSLRLAGVADTQYF
cdr3_nt: TGTGCCAGCAGCTTACGACTAGCGGGAGTCGCAGATACGCAGTATTTT

d_call: -
v_call: TRBV4-3
clone_size: few
j_call: TRBJ2-3
cdr3_aa: CASSKAGIGTDTQYF
cdr3_nt: TGCGCCAGCAGCAAAGCGGGTATCGGCACAGATACGCAGTATTTT

d_call: TRBD1
v_call: TRBV12-3/TRBV12-4
clone_size: few
j_call: TRBJ2-5
cdr3_aa: CASSLGQGEIKTQYF
cdr3_nt: TGTGCCAGCAGCCTTGGACAGGGGGAAATAAAGACCCAGTACTTC

d_call: TRBD2
v_call: TRBV29-1
clone_size: -
j_call: TRBJ2-3
cdr3_aa: CSVYIPRGGGTDTQYF
cdr3_nt: TGCAGCGTTTATATACCCCGGGGGGGGGGCACAGATACGCAGTATTTT

d_call: -
v_call: TRBV16
clone_size: -
j_call: TRBJ1-1
cdr3_aa: CASSNLRGRAEAFF
cdr3_nt: TGTGCCAGCAGCAACCTTCGGGGGAGGGCTGAAGCTTTCTTT

d_call: -
v_call: TRBV3-1
clone_size: few
j_call: TRBJ2-1
cdr3_aa: CASSQDVGPRSYNEQFF
cdr3_nt: TGTGCCAGCAGCCAAGATGTCGGACCGCGCTCCTACAATGAGCAGTTCTTC

d_call: -
v_call: TRBV7-9
clone_size: few
j_call: TRBJ2-2
cdr3_aa: CASSFIGSGNTGELFF
cdr3_nt: TGTGCCAGCAGCTTCATCGGTAGCGGGAACACCGGGGAGCTGTTTTTT

d_call: -
v_call: TRBV7-9
clone_size: once
j_call: TRBJ2-5
cdr3_aa: CASSFHTGYQETQYF
cdr3_nt: TGTGCCAGCAGCTTTCACACTGGATACCAAGAGACCCAGTACTTC

d_call: TRBD2
v_call: TRBV2
clone_size: -
j_call: TRBJ2-3
cdr3_aa: CASLFPSGRWDTQYF
cdr3_nt: TGTGCCAGCCTTTTCCCTAGCGGGAGGTGGGATACGCAGTATTTT

d_call: TRBD1
v_call: TRBV5-1
clone_size: once
j_call: TRBJ1-1
cdr3_aa: CASSGGTGASQLVTEAFF
cdr3_nt: TGCGCCAGCAGCGGGGGGACAGGGGCGTCCCAGTTGGTCACTGAAGCTTTCTTT

d_call: TRBD1
v_call: TRBV6-4
clone_size: few
j_call: TRBJ2-3
cdr3_aa: CATSDRDTDTQYF
cdr3_nt: TGTGCCACCTCGGACAGGGACACAGATACGCAGTATTTT

d_call: TRBD1
v_call: TRBV12-3/TRBV12-4
clone_size: -
j_call: TRBJ1-2
cdr3_aa: CASSPGTVYGYTF
cdr3_nt: TGTGCCAGCAGCCCCGGGACAGTCTATGGCTACACCTTC